Below, 32 T cell receptor beta chains from the same sample are listed, as sequenced in a study of cytomegalovirus exposure and HLA in healthy donors. The PCR ran on 60 Vbeta and 13 Jbeta primers. Assay used: immunoSEQ multiplex PCR; TCRdb lists only in-frame clones, some missing. The data show tens of thousands of clones, 82% seen once. The specimen sequenced was PBMCs. The source is a man aged 45-60 years in good health and CMV-seronegative.

The rearrangement uses TRBV28 and TRBJ2-7; D is ambiguous. Between the trimmed V and J ends, which lost 3 bases and 0 bases, there was a span of 9 bases. The length of the CDR3 is 14 residues. Germline V CDR1 and CDR2: MDHEN, SYDVKM. CDR3 nucleotide sequence: TGTGCCAGCAGTTTCGGCGGTTTCTCCTACGAGCAGTACTTC. This sequence encodes CASSFGGFSYEQYF.

This clone was counted only a few times. V and J are TRBV25-1 and TRBJ2-1, with 7 bases aligning to TRBD1. The CDR3 runs 14 residues. The V gene end was trimmed by 6 bases and the J gene end by 7 bases; junction bases not matched to a gene: 9. The V gene's germline CDR1 is MGHDK and CDR2 SYGVNS. The CDR3 bases are TGTGCCAGCAGATGGGGACAGAACCCTAATGAGCAGTTCTTC. It encodes CASRWGQNPNEQFF. The full variable domain, its missing parts supplied by reference TRBV25-1 and TRBJ2-1, is EADIYQTPRYLVIGTGKKITLECSQTMGHDKMYWYQQDPGMELHLIHYSYGVNSTEKGDLSSESTVSRIRTEHFPLTLESARPSHTSQYLCASRWGQNPNEQFFGPGTRLTVL.

J is TRBJ1-1 and V is TRBV28; TRBD1 might be the D (5 bases). The CDR3 loop spans 15 amino acids. Trimming shortened V by 2 bases and J by 4 bases, and 14 bases separated the two germline ends. Germline V gene sequence: CDR1 MDHEN, CDR2 SYDVKM. CDR3 nucleotides: TGTGCCAGCAGTTTAATGACGGGGGGGGGCACTGAAGCTTTCTTT. Translation gives CASSLMTGGGTEAFF. Based on the CDR3 plus reference TRBV28 and TRBJ1-1, the full variable domain is DVKVTQSSRYLVKRTGEKVFLECVQDMDHENMFWYRQDPGLGLRLIYFSYDVKMKEKGDIPEGYSVSREKKERFSLILESASTNQTSMYLCASSLMTGGGTEAFFGQGTRLTVV.

The chain is built from TRBV19 and TRBJ2-7; D call uncertain. Trimming stripped 3 bases from V and 7 bases from J, with 19 bases between. The CDR3 has 15 amino acids. Germline loops: CDR1 LNHDA, CDR2 SQIVND (reference sequence). In nucleotides, the CDR3 is TGTGCCAGTAGTATTCGTTACGCGGCACCTCAGGAGCAGTACTTC. Translated, it gives CASSIRYAAPQEQYF.

V usage is TRBV19 and J usage is TRBJ1-5; 7 positions agree with TRBD1. Per germline, CDR1 LNHDA and CDR2 SQIVND (reference sequence). With 3 bases clipped from V and 0 bases from J, the junction kept 14 bases outside the gene matches. The CDR3 sequence is 19 residues long. The CDR3 here is CASSIEPGGYEYSNQPQHF. DNA for the CDR3: TGTGCCAGTAGTATCGAACCAGGGGGATACGAATATAGCAATCAGCCCCAGCATTTT.

The chain employs TRBV5-1 and TRBJ2-3; D is ambiguous. V gave up 4 bases and J gave up 0 bases, with 3 bases separating them. The CDR3 contains 12 residues. Germline CDR1 and CDR2: SGHRS and YFSETQ. The CDR3 spells CASSVSTDTQYF. The DNA of the CDR3 is TGCGCCAGCAGCGTAAGCACAGATACGCAGTATTTT.

This sequence joins TRBV7-9 and TRBJ2-1; no definite D call. Trimming took off 3 bases at V and 6 bases at J, with 15 bases between the two ends. This CDR3 spans 15 amino acids. Germline CDR1 is SEHNR and CDR2 is FQNEAQ (reference sequence). The CDR3 here is CASSLPHVSGNEQFF. The CDR3 coding sequence is TGTGCCAGCAGCTTGCCCCACGTGAGTGGCAATGAGCAGTTCTTC. The entire variable domain, with the rest obtained from reference TRBV7-9 and TRBJ2-1, is as follows: DTGVSQNPRHKITKRGQNVTFRCDPISEHNRLYWYRQTLGQGPEFLTYFQNEAQLEKSRLLSDRFSAERPKGSFSTLEIQRTEQGDSAMYLCASSLPHVSGNEQFFGPGTRLTVL.

This chain connects TRBV2 to TRBJ2-7; D possibly corresponds to TRBD2 (5 bases). CDR1 SNHLY and CDR2 FYNNEI come from the germline V gene. The CDR3 has 15 amino acids. Trimming cost V 6 bases and J 1 base, with 16 bases left between them. The CDR3 sequence is CASRREPMTSYEQYF. As DNA, the CDR3 is TGTGCCAGCAGGAGGGAGCCTATGACATCCTACGAGCAGTACTTC.

V is TRBV9 and J is TRBJ2-5, with D maybe TRBD2 (6 bases). V was pared by 0 bases and J by 3 bases, with 27 bases between. The germline CDR1 and CDR2 sequences are SGDLS and YYNGEE. The CDR3 is 20 residues long. CDR3 coding DNA: TGTGCCAGCAGCGTAGGACACCAGGAGGGTCGGCTAGCGCGAAAAGAGACCCAGTACTTC. The encoded protein is CASSVGHQEGRLARKETQYF. The variable domain in full, completed from reference TRBV9 and TRBJ2-5, reads DSGVTQTPKHLITATGQRVTLRCSPRSGDLSVYWYQQSLDQGLQFLIQYYNGEERAKGNILERFSAQQFPDLHSELNLSSLELGDSALYFCASSVGHQEGRLARKETQYFGPGTRLLVL.

The chain couples TRBV11-2 to TRBJ2-5; TRBD1 might be the D (5 bases). The J call could be wrong; TRBJ2-7 is a better fit for the DNA end. Germline-derived CDR1 and CDR2 are SGHAT and FQNNGV. The CDR3 has 15 residues. The CDR3 DNA sequence: TGTGCCAGCAGCTTAGATCAGGGTATCACCTACGAGCAGTACTTC. This gives the protein CASSLDQGITYEQYF.

J is TRBJ1-1 and V is TRBV11-2, with 11 bases fitting TRBD1. The CDR3 runs to 15 residues. From germline, CDR1 is SGHAT and CDR2 FQNNGV. After removal of 4 bases from V and 1 base from J, the junction contained 2 bases not matched to a gene. In nucleotides, the CDR3 is TGTGCCAGCAGCTGGGGGACAGGGGGGAACACTGAAGCTTTCTTT. Its translation is CASSWGTGGNTEAFF.

The chain uses TRBV10-3 and TRBJ2-5; 8 bases line up with TRBD1. The J call may be wrong; the DNA end is better matched by TRBJ2-7. Germline lookup yields CDR1 ENHRY and CDR2 SYGVKD. CDR3 size: 11 residues. This CDR3 reads CASRTGTEQYF. CDR3 in DNA: TGTGCCTCTCGGACAGGGACCGAGCAGTACTTC.

The CDR3 DNA sequence: TGTGCCAGCGATTCCACAGGGGATTACAATGAGCAGTTCTTC. The encoded protein is CASDSTGDYNEQFF. The chain combines TRBV2 with TRBJ2-1; 7 nucleotides align to TRBD1. CDR3 length: 14 residues. The junction had 8 bases not matched to a gene; V was cut back by 8 bases and J by 4 bases. In germline, CDR1 is SNHLY, CDR2 FYNNEI.

The rearrangement links TRBV29-1 to TRBJ1-6; D unresolved. CDR3 length equals 13 residues. Germline V gives CDR1 SQVTM, CDR2 ANQGSEA. The CDR3 region has the DNA TGCAGGCGGGCACGGTCATACGACTCACCCCTCCACTTT. Amino acid sequence: CRRARSYDSPLHF.

The chain uses TRBV18 and TRBJ1-1, with 8 positions matching TRBD1. Germline V CDR1 and CDR2: KGHSH, LQKENI. The CDR3 contains 14 residues. V trimming: 3 bases; J trimming: 7 bases; junction bases outside the gene matches: 7. The CDR3 sequence is CASSPSGTGYEAFF. CDR3 sequence (DNA): TGTGCCAGCTCACCGTCCGGGACAGGATATGAAGCTTTCTTT.

The chain combines TRBV28 with TRBJ1-2, with 9 bases matching TRBD1. Germline values: CDR1 MDHEN, CDR2 SYDVKM. The CDR3 extends over 14 amino acids. V shed 6 bases, J shed 4 bases, and the junction held 6 bases outside the gene matches. The chain's CDR3 is CASRLRTGAYGYTF. In DNA form, the CDR3 reads TGTGCCAGCAGACTCAGGACAGGGGCCTATGGCTACACCTTC.

The rearrangement joins TRBV5-1 to TRBJ2-7; 16 positions match TRBD2. V was pared by 6 bases and J by 6 bases, with 15 bases of the junction left unmatched. Germline lookup yields CDR1 SGHRS and CDR2 YFSETQ. This CDR3 contains 18 residues. This CDR3 reads CASTLRGTSGRAGGEQYF. Here the CDR3 DNA reads TGCGCCAGCACCCTGAGGGGGACTAGCGGGAGGGCCGGGGGCGAGCAGTACTTC.

V gene TRBV11-3 combines with J gene TRBJ2-7; D uncertain. The CDR3 has 13 amino acids. Trimming cost V 2 bases and J 10 bases, with 15 bases left between them. Germline CDR1 reads SGHNT; CDR2 reads YENEEA. The CDR3 region is CASSLRIGFPQYF. CDR3 DNA: TGTGCCAGCAGCTTAAGGATCGGGTTCCCCCAGTACTTC.

The V and J genes are TRBV6-7 and TRBJ2-5; D call uncertain. TRBV6-7 is known as an ORF, though its function is uncertain. The CDR3 has 14 residues. Trimming left V 7 bases short and J 2 bases short, with 14 bases between. The CDR3 loop reads CASIIQKSQETQYF. The CDR3 DNA is TGTGCCAGCATTATACAGAAATCTCAAGAGACCCAGTACTTC.

This chain links TRBV18 with TRBJ1-1; D is unclear. Germline-derived CDR1 and CDR2 are KGHSH and LQKENI. This CDR3 region has 15 residues. Trimming left V 4 bases short and J 0 bases short, with 12 bases between. CDR3 protein: CASSQSPAVNTEAFF. The CDR3 DNA sequence: TGTGCCAGCTCACAATCCCCCGCAGTGAACACTGAAGCTTTCTTT.

Concerning this clone itself: Mismatch with germline at one junction end may stem from a read error. The gene calls are TRBV7-9 and TRBJ1-2, with 7 bases fitting TRBD1. Germline values: CDR1 SEHNR, CDR2 FQNEAQ (reference sequence). This CDR3 region has 15 residues. CDR3 sequence: CSSSLAGTVNYGYTF. The CDR3 DNA reads as TGTTCCAGCAGCTTAGCAGGGACAGTAAACTATGGCTACACCTTC.

The chain employs TRBV5-4 and TRBJ1-1, with a weak D call TRBD1 (5 bases). Trimming removed 3 bases from V and 4 bases from J, with 7 bases in between. The CDR3 sequence is 12 residues long. Germline V gene lookup returns CDR1 SGHNT and CDR2 YYREEE (reference sequence). The chain's CDR3 is CASSWGGTEAFF. CDR3 nucleotide sequence: TGTGCCAGCAGCTGGGGGGGCACTGAAGCTTTCTTT. Combining the CDR3 with reference TRBV5-4 and TRBJ1-1 gives the whole variable domain ETGVTQSPTHLIKTRGQQVTLRCSSQSGHNTVSWYQQALGQGPQFIFQYYREEENGRGNFPPRFSGLQFPNYSSELNVNALELDDSALYLCASSWGGTEAFFGQGTRLTVV.

The CDR3: CASSPRPDRTQETQYF. The CDR3 nucleotides are TGTGCCAGCAGTCCCCGCCCCGACAGGACACAAGAGACCCAGTACTTC. This rearrangement joins TRBV27 to TRBJ2-5; D perhaps matches TRBD1 (6 bases). CDR3 length: 16 amino acids. Germline loops: CDR1 MNHEY, CDR2 SMNVEV (reference sequence). The germline V and J ends were trimmed by 5 bases and 2 bases, with 18 bases remaining between them.

This clone was found a few times. This chain uses TRBV18 with TRBJ1-1; D ambiguous. Germline V gives CDR1 KGHSH, CDR2 LQKENI. The CDR3 length is 13 residues. With 2 bases removed from V and 0 bases from J, the gap between germline ends came to 4 bases. The CDR3 region is CASSPGLNTEAFF. The CDR3 bases are TGTGCCAGCTCACCAGGGCTGAACACTGAAGCTTTCTTT.

This rearrangement joins TRBV9 to TRBJ1-5; 7 bases map to TRBD1. The CDR3 runs to 16 residues. The germline CDR1 and CDR2 sequences are SGDLS and YYNGEE. J gave up 2 bases and V 3 bases, and 8 bases lay outside the gene matches. The CDR3 loop is CASSAGGDSRNQPQHF. The CDR3 DNA reads TGTGCCAGCAGCGCCGGGGGGGACAGTCGCAATCAGCCCCAGCATTTT.

The V gene is TRBV30, the J gene TRBJ2-7; 7 bases match TRBD2. CDR1 and CDR2 from the germline V gene are GTSNPN and SVGIG (reference sequence). The CDR3 extends over 13 amino acids. Trimming removed 7 bases from V and 3 bases from J; junction bases left unmatched: 9. The CDR3 loop is CASSRDYHYEQYF. Written as DNA, the CDR3 is TGTGCCTCCTCCCGGGACTACCACTACGAGCAGTACTTC.

This chain joins TRBV19 and TRBJ1-5; 9 bases line up with TRBD1. This CDR3 contains 15 residues. Germline lookup yields CDR1 LNHDA and CDR2 SQIVND (reference sequence). The V and J ends lost 9 bases and 6 bases, in that order; junction bases with no gene match: 12. Here the CDR3 DNA reads TGTGCCAGCAAGCCCCACAGGGGGCAAGGTCAGCCCCAGCATTTT. Translating gives CASKPHRGQGQPQHF. The full variable domain, with the rest looked up from reference TRBV19 and TRBJ1-5, is DGGITQSPKYLFRKEGQNVTLSCEQNLNHDAMYWYRQDPGQGLRLIYYSQIVNDFQKGDIAEGYSVSREKKESFPLTVTSAQKNPTAFYLCASKPHRGQGQPQHFGDGTRLSIL.

The chain uses TRBV10-3 and TRBJ1-3; D may be TRBD1 (5 bases). This CDR3 is built from 15 residues. Germline V gene sequence: CDR1 ENHRY, CDR2 SYGVKD. V was shortened by 9 bases and J by 0 bases, with 15 bases between the two germline ends. CDR3 sequence reads: CAIRGDTSSGNTIYF. As DNA, the CDR3 is TGTGCCATTAGGGGCGACACCTCCTCTGGAAACACCATATATTTT.

This chain uses TRBV5-5 with TRBJ2-1; TRBD2 matches at 7 bases. This CDR3 comprises 16 residues. Per the germline V gene, CDR1 is SGHKS and CDR2 is YYEKEE (reference sequence). J was trimmed by 4 bases and V by 0 bases; bases with no gene match: 7. CDR3 protein: CASSLAASGSYNEQFF. In DNA form, the CDR3 reads TGTGCCAGCAGCTTGGCGGCTAGCGGTTCGTACAATGAGCAGTTCTTC.

This clone appeared a few times. V is TRBV28 and J is TRBJ2-2; unclear D gene. The CDR3 covers 13 residues. Per germline, CDR1 MDHEN and CDR2 SYDVKM. V was shortened by 4 bases and J by 6 bases, with 9 bases between the two germline ends. CDR3 protein: CASSYGLAGELFF. As DNA, the CDR3 is TGTGCCAGCAGTTATGGCCTCGCCGGGGAGCTGTTTTTT.

V gene TRBV30 combines with J gene TRBJ1-1; 7 nucleotides match TRBD1. The CDR3 extends over 13 amino acids. With V trimmed by 7 bases and J by 0 bases, 5 bases remained unmatched. Germline V gives CDR1 GTSNPN, CDR2 SVGIG (reference sequence). CDR3 sequence reads: CASSGTVNTEAFF. The CDR3 region has the DNA TGTGCCTCTAGCGGGACAGTGAACACTGAAGCTTTCTTT. Together with reference TRBV30 and TRBJ1-1, the CDR3 gives the full variable domain: SQTIHQWPATLVQPVGSPLSLECTVEGTSNPNLYWYRQAAGRGLQLLFYSVGIGQISSEVPQNLSASRPQDRQFILSSKKLLLSDSGFYLCASSGTVNTEAFFGQGTRLTVV.

The J gene is TRBJ2-5, the V gene TRBV5-8, with 12 bases lining up with TRBD2. Judging by the DNA end, TRBJ2-7 fits better; the J call may be wrong. Germline V CDR1 and CDR2: SGHTS, YDEGEE. The CDR3 contains 15 residues. The CDR3: CASKRTLAGGYEQYF. The CDR3 coding sequence is TGTGCCAGCAAAAGAACACTAGCGGGAGGATACGAGCAGTACTTC.